The present entry profiles one T cell receptor (beta chain) with its context. No antigen is known for it. Per-nucleotide qualities are absent, and no much larger clonotype sits a single base away. Receptors were amplified or captured by the immunoSEQ multiplex PCR assay. Entries here come from immuneACCESS through TCRdb and include only in-frame sequences with V and J called. Some clones fail to appear in such tables; in the studies checked, an unresolved V gene covers under half of the shortfall, and the cause of the remainder is unknown. Within this sample are hundreds of thousands of clones, with around 78% of them counted one time only. More than 0.01% of the sample lies in the top ten. This sample is drawn from a study of shared T cell receptors in the human thymus (dated by TCRdb to the early 2020s). In the study overall: The study examined how the human thymus generates shared, self-reactive T-cell receptor alpha chains.

Measured from the cysteine to the phenylalanine, the CDR3 is 14 residues long. The read is trimmed to its CDR3 DNA, 42 bases read in frame from base 1. The germline V gene gives CDR1 as MGHDK and CDR2 as SYGVNS. The V end loses 5 bases and the J end loses 4 bases, and a stretch of 12 bases separates them. The same specimen was also included in a second study, on human thymus T cells. In that second paper, the authors write: In Finland, the donors were immunologically healthy infants who were having open corrective cardiac surgery for congenital heart defects. Thymus tissue was obtained as surgical resects removed during corrective cardiac surgery. Usage of V and J gene segments appeared to be biased in both the thymic and the peripheral blood repertoires. According to the related research, thymic TCR repertoires were highly overlapping among unrelated individuals. TCR alpha and beta repertoires from fewer than ten infant thymus samples and a few related peripheral blood samples were characterized in the study. Donor ages ranging from 7 to 244 days were recorded, and about six male and a couple of female infants were included in the cohort. After being mechanically released from the tissue, thymocytes were kept at -70 degrees C in pellets of about 9.5-30 million cells. A QIAsymphony instrument was used to extract genomic DNA from the frozen cell pellets. The immunoSEQ multiplex PCR assay was used to amplify the TCRB and TCRAD loci from a standardized quantity of quality-controlled genomic DNA. The amplicons covered the V(D)J region and were long enough to include the CDR3 and to identify the V and J genes. Through the commercial immunoSEQ service, the amplicons were sequenced on an Illumina platform. Primer bias and sequencing errors were corrected using previously described methods, and TCRAD and TCRB definitions followed the IMGT database. immunoSEQ Analyzer 3.0 and VDJTools were used for repertoire analysis, which covered basic statistics, V/J segment usage, diversity estimates, rarefaction and pairwise overlap. Diversity was estimated with Chao1, ChaoE, Efron-Thisted, Shannon and inverse Simpson indices, and also on datasets down-sampled to the smallest sample. Repertoire overlap was determined by strict matching of CDR3 nucleotide sequence, V gene and J gene, and Jaccard-based multidimensional scaling clustering was applied. On average, roughly 740,000 unique TCRB clonotypes were obtained from thymus samples, compared with 70,000 to 90,000 from blood samples.

Sample: thymocytes. The rearrangement combines TRBV25-1 with TRBJ2-1; TRBD2 is perhaps the D gene, given 6 matching bases. The TCR was taken from a boy less than two years old with a congenital heart defect. Donor details come from another sample of the same person, matched by shared clones. The bases are TGTGCCAGCAGTATACGGGACTCTTACAATGAGCAGTTCTTC. Its translation reads: CASSIRDSYNEQFF.